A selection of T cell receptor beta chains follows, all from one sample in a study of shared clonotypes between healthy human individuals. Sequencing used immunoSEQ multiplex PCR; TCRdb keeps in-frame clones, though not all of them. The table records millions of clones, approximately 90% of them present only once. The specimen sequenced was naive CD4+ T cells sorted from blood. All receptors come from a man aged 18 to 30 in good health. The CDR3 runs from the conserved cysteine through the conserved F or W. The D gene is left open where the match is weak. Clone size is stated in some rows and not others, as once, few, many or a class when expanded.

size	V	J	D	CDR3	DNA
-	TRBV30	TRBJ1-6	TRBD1	CAWRQGPYNSPLHF	TGTGCCTGGAGACAGGGGCCCTATAATTCACCCCTCCACTTT
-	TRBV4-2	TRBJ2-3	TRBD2	CASSQSGRQRTTTDTQYF	TGTGCCAGCAGCCAATCCGGGAGGCAGCGGACCACCACAGATACGCAGTATTTT
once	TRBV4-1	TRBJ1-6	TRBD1	CASRTTTGASNSPLHF	TGCGCCAGCAGAACGACTACAGGGGCGAGTAATTCACCCCTCCACTTT
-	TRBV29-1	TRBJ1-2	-	CSVGGSDGYGYTF	TGCAGCGTTGGGGGATCGGACGGCTATGGCTACACCTTC
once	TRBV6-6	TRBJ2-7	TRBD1	CASRPGQGNYEQYF	TGTGCCAGCAGACCAGGACAGGGGAACTACGAGCAGTACTTC
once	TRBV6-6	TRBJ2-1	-	CASRLPGLPMNEQFF	TGTGCCAGCAGACTGCCGGGACTCCCCATGAATGAGCAGTTCTTC
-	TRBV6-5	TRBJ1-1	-	CASRTAGTEAFF	TGTGCCAGCAGGACCGCGGGCACTGAAGCTTTCTTT
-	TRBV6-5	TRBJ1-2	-	CASSDTTSYGYTF	TGTGCCAGCTCAGATACGACCTCCTATGGCTACACCTTC
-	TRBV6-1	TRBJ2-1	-	CASSDVGSYNEQFF	TGTGCCAGCAGTGATGTGGGCTCCTACAATGAGCAGTTCTTC
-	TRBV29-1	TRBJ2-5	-	CSVGQTQETQYF	TGCAGCGTCGGACAGACCCAAGAGACCCAGTACTTC
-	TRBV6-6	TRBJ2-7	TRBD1	CASSSHLTGNYEQYF	TGTGCCAGCAGTTCCCACCTGACAGGGAACTACGAGCAGTACTTC
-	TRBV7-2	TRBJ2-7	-	CASSLVSLGVSSYEQYF	TGTGCCAGCAGCTTAGTAAGTCTCGGGGTTTCATCCTACGAGCAGTACTTC
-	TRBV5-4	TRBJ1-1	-	CASSWGGQPSNTEAFF	TGTGCCAGCAGCTGGGGCGGACAGCCATCTAACACTGAAGCTTTCTTT
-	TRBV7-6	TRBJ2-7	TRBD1	CASSNHPGTGGPRQYF	TGTGCCAGCAGCAACCATCCCGGGACAGGGGGCCCACGACAGTACTTC
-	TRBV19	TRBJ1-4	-	CASRGGVLTNEKLFF	TGTGCCAGTAGGGGAGGGGTTCTAACTAATGAAAAACTGTTTTTT
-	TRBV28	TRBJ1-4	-	CASRDSTVNEKLFF	TGTGCCAGCAGGGATTCGACAGTTAATGAAAAACTGTTTTTT
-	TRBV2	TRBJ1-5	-	CASSEGGPQPQHF	TGTGCCAGCAGTGAAGGGGGGCCGCAGCCCCAGCATTTT